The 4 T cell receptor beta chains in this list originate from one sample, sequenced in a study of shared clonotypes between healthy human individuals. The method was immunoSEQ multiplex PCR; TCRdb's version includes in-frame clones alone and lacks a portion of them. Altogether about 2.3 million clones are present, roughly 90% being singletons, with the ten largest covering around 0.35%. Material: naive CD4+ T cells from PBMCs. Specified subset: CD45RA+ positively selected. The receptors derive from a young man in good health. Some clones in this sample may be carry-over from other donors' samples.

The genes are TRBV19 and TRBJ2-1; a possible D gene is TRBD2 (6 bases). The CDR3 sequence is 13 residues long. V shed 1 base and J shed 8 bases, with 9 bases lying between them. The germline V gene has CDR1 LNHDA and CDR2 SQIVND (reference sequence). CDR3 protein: CASSIVGRYEQFF. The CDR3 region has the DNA TGTGCCAGTAGTATAGTTGGGAGGTATGAGCAGTTCTTC. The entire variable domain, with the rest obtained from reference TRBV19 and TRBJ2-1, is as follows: DGGITQSPKYLFRKEGQNVTLSCEQNLNHDAMYWYRQDPGQGLRLIYYSQIVNDFQKGDIAEGYSVSREKKESFPLTVTSAQKNPTAFYLCASSIVGRYEQFFGPGTRLTVL.

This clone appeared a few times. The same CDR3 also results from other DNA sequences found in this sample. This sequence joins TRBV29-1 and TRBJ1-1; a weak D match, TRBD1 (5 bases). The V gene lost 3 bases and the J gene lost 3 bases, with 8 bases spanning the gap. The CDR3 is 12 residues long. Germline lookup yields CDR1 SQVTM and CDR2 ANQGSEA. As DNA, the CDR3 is TGCAGCGTTGACGACAGAGACACTGAAGCTTTCTTT. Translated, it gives CSVDDRDTEAFF.

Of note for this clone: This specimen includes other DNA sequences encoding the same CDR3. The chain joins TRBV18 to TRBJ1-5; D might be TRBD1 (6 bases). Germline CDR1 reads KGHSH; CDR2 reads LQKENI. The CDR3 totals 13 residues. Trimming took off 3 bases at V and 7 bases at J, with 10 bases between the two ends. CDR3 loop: CASSPEGDQPQHF. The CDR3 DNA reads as TGTGCCAGCTCACCCGAGGGGGACCAGCCCCAGCATTTT.

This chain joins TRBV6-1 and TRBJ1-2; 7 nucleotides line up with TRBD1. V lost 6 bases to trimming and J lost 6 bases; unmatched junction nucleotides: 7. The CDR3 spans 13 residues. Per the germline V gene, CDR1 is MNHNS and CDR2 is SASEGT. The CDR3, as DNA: TGTGCCAGCAGCGAATACAGGGGAAATGGCTACACCTTC. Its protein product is CASSEYRGNGYTF.